The sequence of this T cell receptor (beta chain) was determined in a study of T cells after yellow fever vaccination. A 5'RACE template-switching step, the method used to make TCR cDNA, added a universal primer site and UMIs. TCRdb called the 5' RACE reads again in MiXCR, with one record for every CDR3 protein. The sample lists 150,000 or so distinct CDR3 sequences, approximately 9.9% occurring once. General observations from the study: Clonotype sharing between CD4 and CD8 compartments was small.

This clonotype was seen only a few times. Its antigen is not known. The V end lost 6 bases, the J end lost 5 bases, and 22 bases lay between the germline ends. The CDR3 extends over 16 amino acids. The germline V gene encodes CDR1 MNHEY and CDR2 SMNVEV (reference sequence). Specimen: CD8+ T cells sorted from PBMCs, collected 45 days after the yellow fever booster vaccination. The source is a man between 18 and 35 years old who received the YFV17D yellow fever vaccine. The V gene is TRBV27, the J gene TRBJ1-2; possibly TRBD1 for D (6 bases). CDR3 sequence (DNA): TGTGCCAGCAGGGGCGTGGGGGCGCAGGGTAGTTATGGCTACACCTTC. Its protein is CASRGVGAQGSYGYTF.